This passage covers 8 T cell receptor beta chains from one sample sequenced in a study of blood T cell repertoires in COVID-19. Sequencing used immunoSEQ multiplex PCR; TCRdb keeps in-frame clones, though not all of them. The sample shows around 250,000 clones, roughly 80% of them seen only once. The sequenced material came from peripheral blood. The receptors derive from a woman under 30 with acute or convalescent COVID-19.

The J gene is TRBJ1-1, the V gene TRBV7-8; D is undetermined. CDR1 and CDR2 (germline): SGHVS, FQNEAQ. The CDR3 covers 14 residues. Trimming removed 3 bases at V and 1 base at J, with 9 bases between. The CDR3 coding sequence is TGTGCCAGCAGCTTCGTGGGCCAGAACACTGAAGCTTTCTTT. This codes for CASSFVGQNTEAFF.

The CDR3 protein is CSVVDGQRGEQYF. DNA for the CDR3: TGCAGCGTCGTGGACGGTCAAAGAGGGGAGCAGTACTTC. The chain combines TRBV29-1 with TRBJ2-7, with D tentatively TRBD2 (5 bases). The CDR3 has 13 amino acids. The germline V and J ends were trimmed by 6 bases and 7 bases, with 19 bases remaining between them. CDR1 SQVTM and CDR2 ANQGSEA come from the germline V gene.

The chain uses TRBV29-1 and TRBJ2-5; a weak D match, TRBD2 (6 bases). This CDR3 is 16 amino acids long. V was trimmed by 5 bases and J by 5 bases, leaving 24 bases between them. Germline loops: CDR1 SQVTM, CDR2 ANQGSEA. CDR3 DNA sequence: TGCAGCGTTATATCGGAAGGAGGGGCAAAGGGGGAGACCCAGTACTTC. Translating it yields CSVISEGGAKGETQYF.

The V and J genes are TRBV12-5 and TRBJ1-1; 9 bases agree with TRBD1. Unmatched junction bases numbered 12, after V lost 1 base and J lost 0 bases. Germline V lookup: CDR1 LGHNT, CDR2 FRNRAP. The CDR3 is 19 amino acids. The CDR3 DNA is TGTGCTAGTGGTTTGGCCCCCCTCACAGGGGGCTCTTTGAACACTGAAGCTTTCTTT. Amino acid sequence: CASGLAPLTGGSLNTEAFF.

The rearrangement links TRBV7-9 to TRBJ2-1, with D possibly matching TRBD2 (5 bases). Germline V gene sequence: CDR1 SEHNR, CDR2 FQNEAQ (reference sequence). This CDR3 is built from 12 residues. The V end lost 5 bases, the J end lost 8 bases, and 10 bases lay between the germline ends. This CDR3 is CASSISGDEQFF. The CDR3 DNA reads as TGTGCCAGCAGCATCAGCGGCGATGAGCAGTTCTTC.

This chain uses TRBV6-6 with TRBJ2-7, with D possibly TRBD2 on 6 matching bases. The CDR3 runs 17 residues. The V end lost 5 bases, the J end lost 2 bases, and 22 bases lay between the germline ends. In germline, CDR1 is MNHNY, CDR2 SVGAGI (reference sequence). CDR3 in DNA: TGTGCCAGCAGTCGGGTGCCCGGGGCGGCGGGAACCTACGAGCAGTACTTC. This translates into CASSRVPGAAGTYEQYF.

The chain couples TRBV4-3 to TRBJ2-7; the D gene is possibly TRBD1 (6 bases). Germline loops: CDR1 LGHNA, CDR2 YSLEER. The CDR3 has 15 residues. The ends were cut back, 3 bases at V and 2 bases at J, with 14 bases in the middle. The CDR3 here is CASSQYRVGPYEQYF. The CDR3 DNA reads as TGCGCCAGCAGCCAGTACAGGGTGGGACCCTACGAGCAGTACTTC.

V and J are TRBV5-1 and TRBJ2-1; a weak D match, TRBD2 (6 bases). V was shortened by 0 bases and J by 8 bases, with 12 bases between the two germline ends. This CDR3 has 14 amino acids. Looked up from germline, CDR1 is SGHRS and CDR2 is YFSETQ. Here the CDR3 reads CASSLGQTSYEQFF. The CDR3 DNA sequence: TGCGCCAGCAGCTTGGGACAGACTAGTTATGAGCAGTTCTTC.